The 3 T cell receptor beta chains presented below share a single source sample, sequenced in a study of T cell repertoires in cytomegalovirus infection. TCRdb re-derived calls from the reads in MiXCR, one entry per CDR3 protein. The table includes around 140,000 distinct CDR3 sequences, roughly 6.5% detected once. The source material was PBMCs. The receptors were sampled from a human donor in good health (CMV status not recorded). Some clones in this sample may be carry-over from other donors' samples.

In regard to this clonotype: This may be a read error, as it is one base from a much larger clone. The chain combines TRBV7-2 with TRBJ1-1; D perhaps matches TRBD1 (6 bases). Trimming pared 6 bases from V and 3 bases from J, leaving 11 bases between. CDR1 and CDR2 (germline): SGHTA, FQGNSA. The CDR3 totals 13 residues. The DNA of the CDR3 is TGTGCCAGCAGTTATACAGGGCACACTGAAGCTTTCTTT. This codes for CASSYTGHTEAFF.

In this sample, this clonotype turned up many times. The CDR3 bases are TGTGCCAGCAGCTCTACTAGCGGGGCCACAGATACGCAGTATTTT. This encodes CASSSTSGATDTQYF. This chain uses TRBV7-9 with TRBJ2-3; 10 positions agree with TRBD2. The CDR3 is 15 residues long. V lost 4 bases and J lost 2; bases outside the gene matches: 3. Germline V gene data show CDR1 as SEHNR and CDR2 as FQNEAQ (reference sequence).

This clonotype was counted ten times or more. The chain combines TRBV7-8 with TRBJ2-7; 7 bases fit TRBD2. The CDR3 sequence is 14 residues long. CDR1 SGHVS and CDR2 FQNEAQ come from the germline V gene. V shed 2 bases, J shed 9 bases, and the junction held 10 bases outside the gene matches. The CDR3 reads CASSLRLAATPQYF. In DNA, the CDR3 is TGTGCCAGCAGCTTACGTCTAGCGGCGACCCCGCAGTACTTC. Full variable domain (remainder filled in from reference TRBV7-8 and TRBJ2-7): GAGVSQSPRYKVAKRGQDVALRCDPISGHVSLFWYQQALGQGPEFLTYFQNEAQLDKSGLPSDRFFAERPEGSVSTLKIQRTQQEDSAVYLCASSLRLAATPQYFGPGTRLTVT.